This record concerns one T cell receptor beta chain sequence. The sample belongs to a study of blood T cell repertoires in COVID-19. Turning to the study itself: Whether acute or convalescent, the COVID-19 samples came from the United States, Italy and Spain. The analysed material was cDNA or gDNA that came from T cells, B-cell-depleted T cells, or PBMCs.

The germline V gene encodes CDR1 KGHSH and CDR2 LQKENI. Between the trimmed V and J ends, which lost 3 bases and 6 bases, there was a span of 9 bases. The CDR3 contains 12 residues. Profiling relied on immunoSEQ multiplex PCR, and the TCRdb table lists in-frame clones only, not all of them. In the table there are 400,000 to 500,000 clones, around nine tenths of which are singletons. This study enrolled people aged about 18 to 90 from approximately 24 US geographic areas. Participant-reported clinical history was the basis for cohort assignment. This sequence was found in a woman aged 18-35 years who had been exposed to COVID-19. The chain uses TRBV18 and TRBJ2-7, with a tentative D call TRBD1 (5 bases). The source material was PBMCs or T cells enriched from blood (not recorded which). DNA of the CDR3: TGTGCCAGCTCACCTGCAGGGATCGAGCAGTACTTC. It codes for CASSPAGIEQYF. The whole variable domain, filled in from reference TRBV18 and TRBJ2-7, reads NAGVMQNPRHLVRRRGQEARLRCSPMKGHSHVYWYRQLPEEGLKFMVYLQKENIIDESGMPKERFSAEFPKEGPSILRIQQVVRGDSAAYFCASSPAGIEQYFGPGTRLTVT.